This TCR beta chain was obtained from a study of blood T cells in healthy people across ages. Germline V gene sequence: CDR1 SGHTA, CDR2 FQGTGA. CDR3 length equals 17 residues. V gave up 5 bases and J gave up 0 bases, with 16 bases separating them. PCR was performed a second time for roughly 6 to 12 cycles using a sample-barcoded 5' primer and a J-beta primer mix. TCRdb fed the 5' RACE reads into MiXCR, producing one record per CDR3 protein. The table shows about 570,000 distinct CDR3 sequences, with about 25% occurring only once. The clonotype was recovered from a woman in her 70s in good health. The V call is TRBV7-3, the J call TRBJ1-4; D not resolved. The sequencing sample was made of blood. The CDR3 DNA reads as TGTGCCAGCAGCCACCGTTCTGGGGAATCAACTAATGAAAAACTGTTTTTT. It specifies CASSHRSGESTNEKLFF. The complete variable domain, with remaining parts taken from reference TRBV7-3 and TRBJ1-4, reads GAGVSQTPSNKVTEKGKYVELRCDPISGHTALYWYRQSLGQGPEFLIYFQGTGAADDSGLPNDRFFAVRPEGSVSTLKIQRTERGDSAVYLCASSHRSGESTNEKLFFGSGTQLSVL.